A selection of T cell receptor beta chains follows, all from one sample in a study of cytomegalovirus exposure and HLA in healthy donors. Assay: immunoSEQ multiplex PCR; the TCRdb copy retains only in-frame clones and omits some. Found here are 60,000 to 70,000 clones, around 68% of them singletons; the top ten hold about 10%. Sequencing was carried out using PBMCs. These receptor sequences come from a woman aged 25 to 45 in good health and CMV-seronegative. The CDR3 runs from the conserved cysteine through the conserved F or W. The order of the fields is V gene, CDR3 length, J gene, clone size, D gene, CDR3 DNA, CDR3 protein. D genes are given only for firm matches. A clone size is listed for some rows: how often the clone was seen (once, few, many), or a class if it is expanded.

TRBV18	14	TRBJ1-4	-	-	TGTGCCAGCTCACCCCCCGGAACTAATGAAAAACTGTTTTTT	CASSPPGTNEKLFF
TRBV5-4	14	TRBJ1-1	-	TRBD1	TGTGCCAGCAGCCGGGGACAGGGCTACACTGAAGCTTTCTTT	CASSRGQGYTEAFF
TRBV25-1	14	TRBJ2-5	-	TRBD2	TGTGCCAGCTTCGCTAGCGGTTCCCAAGAGACCCAGTACTTC	CASFASGSQETQYF
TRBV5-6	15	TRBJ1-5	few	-	TGTGCCAGCACCACCCTGGGGGGGCAGGCTCAGCCCCAGCATTTT	CASTTLGGQAQPQHF
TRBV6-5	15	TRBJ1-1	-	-	TGTGCCAGCAGTTCCTTTCGAGCTGGAGGCACTGAAGCTTTCTTT	CASSSFRAGGTEAFF
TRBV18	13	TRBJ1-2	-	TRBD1	TGTGCCGCCTACCGGGACAGGAACTATGGCTACACCTTC	CAAYRDRNYGYTF
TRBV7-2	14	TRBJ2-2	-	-	TGTGCCAGCAGCTTACAGTCCAGAACCGGGGAGCTGTTTTTT	CASSLQSRTGELFF
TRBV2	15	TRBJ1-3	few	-	TGTGCCAGCAGTGCTACGGGGAGGACTGGAAACACCATATATTTT	CASSATGRTGNTIYF
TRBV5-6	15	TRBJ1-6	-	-	TGTGCCAGCAGCTTGAACAGGGCCTATAATTCACCCCTCCACTTT	CASSLNRAYNSPLHF
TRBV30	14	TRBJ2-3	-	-	TGTGCCTGGAGGATAGTCACTAGCACAGATACGCAGTATTTT	CAWRIVTSTDTQYF
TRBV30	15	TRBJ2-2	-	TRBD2	TGTGCCTGGAGGTCGACTAGCGGGGACACCGGGGAGCTGTTTTTT	CAWRSTSGDTGELFF